A single sample gave rise to the 25 T cell receptor beta chains below, sequenced in a study of T cell clusters in autoimmune cytopenias. TRB rearrangements were amplified by touch-down multiplex PCR with mixed TRB-A/B primers. TCRdb derives one entry per CDR3 protein from the multiplex PCR reads, leaving out DNA. The repertoire table contains about 7,400 distinct CDR3 sequences. TRB was amplified from approximately 230 ng of peripheral blood genomic DNA per sample. Material for sequencing was peripheral blood. Receptor source: a human donor with an autoimmune cytopenia or autoimmune hepatitis (not recorded which).

According to its frequency, this clonotype is medium-sized. CDR3 amino acids: CASSFVSAPGYEQYF. The V gene is TRBV5-6, the J gene TRBJ2-7; TCRdb proposes TRBD1, but this gene call is untestable without DNA. CDR1 and CDR2 from the germline V gene are SGHDT and YYEEEE. The CDR3 is 15 residues long.

The rearrangement joins TRBV20-1 to TRBJ2-2; TCRdb indicates TRBD2, and absent DNA this call remains unverified. This CDR3 comprises 14 residues. Germline V CDR1 and CDR2: DFQATT, SNEGSKA (reference sequence). The CDR3 here is CSVISPRGTGELFF.

This clonotype shows up as medium-sized by frequency. The CDR3 is CASSTRQAAKETQYF. The rearrangement uses TRBV6-1 and TRBJ2-5; TCRdb lists TRBD1, though no DNA is available to test this call. Germline assignment: CDR1 MNHNS and CDR2 SASEGT. The CDR3 has 15 amino acids.

J is TRBJ2-3 and V is TRBV5-4; TCRdb lists TRBD2, though no DNA is available to test this call. Per germline, CDR1 SGHNT and CDR2 YYREEE (reference sequence). The CDR3 is 14 amino acids. CDR3 sequence: CASSLPDSGTTQYF.

The chain carries TRBV27 and TRBJ2-2; TCRdb's assignment of TRBD1 cannot be checked, as there is no DNA. CDR1 is MNHEY, CDR2 SMNVEV, per germline (reference sequence). The CDR3 has 12 residues. The CDR3 loop is CASSSPPGELFF.

The V and J genes are TRBV6-1 and TRBJ1-2; TCRdb lists TRBD1, though no DNA is available to test this call. The germline CDR1 and CDR2 sequences are MNHNS and SASEGT. The CDR3 contains 13 residues. The CDR3: CASSETGLYGYTF.

The rearrangement uses TRBV15 and TRBJ1-1; TCRdb gives TRBD1 as the D gene, but with no DNA this cannot be confirmed. Germline values: CDR1 LNHNV, CDR2 YYDKDF (reference sequence). This CDR3 is 16 amino acids long. This CDR3 reads CATSRDLAGAATEAFF.

The genes are TRBV20-1 and TRBJ2-1; TCRdb picks TRBD1, but there is no DNA to check that call. Germline V gene sequence: CDR1 DFQATT, CDR2 SNEGSKA (reference sequence). The CDR3 extends over 18 amino acids. The CDR3 reads CSARDLHPGQRNHNEQFF.

This clonotype registers medium-sized (0.01 to 0.1%) by frequency. The chain recombines TRBV30 with TRBJ1-2. The CDR3 has 14 residues. The germline V gene has CDR1 GTSNPN and CDR2 SVGIG (reference sequence). CDR3 in amino acids: CASQAGGRGYGYTF.

V usage is TRBV29-1 and J usage is TRBJ2-5; TCRdb reports TRBD1, a call that lacks DNA to check it against. Germline V lookup: CDR1 SQVTM, CDR2 ANQGSEA. This CDR3 is 14 amino acids long. The CDR3 region is CSVAGTGVAWTQYF.

The V call is TRBV20-1, the J call TRBJ1-1; TCRdb's assignment of TRBD1 cannot be checked, as there is no DNA. The CDR3 has 12 amino acids. Germline lookup yields CDR1 DFQATT and CDR2 SNEGSKA (reference sequence). The CDR3 sequence is CSAQQGNTEAFF.

The genes are TRBV20-1 and TRBJ2-7; TCRdb gives TRBD1 as the D gene, but with no DNA this cannot be confirmed. Germline CDR1 and CDR2: DFQATT and SNEGSKA (reference sequence). This CDR3 has 16 amino acids. CDR3 region: CSARMVWQGEVYEQYF.

The chain has TRBV12-5 and TRBJ1-1; no DNA is available, so the TRBD1 call from TCRdb remains unchecked. Germline-derived CDR1 and CDR2 are LGHNT and FRNRAP. CDR3 size: 13 residues. CDR3 residues: CASGMGTPYRAFF. The whole variable domain, filled in from reference TRBV12-5 and TRBJ1-1, reads DARVTQTPRHKVTEMGQEVTMRCQPILGHNTVFWYRQTMMQGLELLAYFRNRAPLDDSGMPKDRFSAEMPDATLATLKIQPSEPRDSAVYFCASGMGTPYRAFFGQGTRLTVV.

This clonotype is labeled medium-sized based on frequency. This chain links TRBV20-1 with TRBJ2-3; as DNA is missing, the TRBD1 call by TCRdb cannot be tested. The CDR3 contains 13 residues. Per germline, CDR1 DFQATT and CDR2 SNEGSKA (reference sequence). CDR3 amino acids: CSASGGNTDTQYF.

This sequence joins TRBV20-1 and TRBJ1-1. Germline V gene data show CDR1 as DFQATT and CDR2 as SNEGSKA (reference sequence). The CDR3 sequence is 16 residues long. The CDR3 loop reads CSAKRYRESMGTEAFF.

V usage is TRBV18 and J usage is TRBJ2-7; TCRdb picks TRBD1, but there is no DNA to check that call. Germline V gene data show CDR1 as KGHSH and CDR2 as LQKENI. The CDR3 has 14 amino acids. Here the CDR3 reads CASSPPNRGNEQYF.

The chain is built from TRBV20-1 and TRBJ2-2; the D call from TCRdb, TRBD1, cannot be confirmed without DNA. The CDR3 consists of 14 residues. CDR1 is DFQATT, CDR2 SNEGSKA, per germline (reference sequence). CDR3 amino acids: CSAPGGSDTGELFF.

The J gene is TRBJ1-2, the V gene TRBV2. The CDR3 consists of 13 residues. CDR1 and CDR2 (germline): SNHLY, FYNNEI. The CDR3 loop is CASSSGGGYGYTF.

This chain joins TRBV19 and TRBJ1-1. The CDR3 covers 16 residues. Per germline, CDR1 LNHDA and CDR2 SQIVND (reference sequence). The CDR3 region is CASLKGGRELNTEAFF.

This clonotype is classed as medium-sized (0.01 to 0.1%) by frequency. The V and J genes are TRBV6-1 and TRBJ2-7; the TRBD1 assignment by TCRdb is unverifiable without DNA. The CDR3 has 13 residues. CDR1 is MNHNS and CDR2 is SASEGT in the germline V gene. The chain's CDR3 is CASLRDGNYEQYF.

The chain recombines TRBV18 with TRBJ1-1; TCRdb lists TRBD1, though no DNA is available to test this call. Germline V CDR1 and CDR2: KGHSH, LQKENI. This CDR3 spans 13 amino acids. The CDR3 sequence: CASSPRDRVEAFF.

The chain combines TRBV9 with TRBJ1-6; TCRdb's assignment of TRBD1 cannot be checked, as there is no DNA. The CDR3 is 15 residues long. Germline V CDR1 and CDR2: SGDLS, YYNGEE. This CDR3 is CASSVQQGGHSPLHF.

The chain links TRBV5-1 to TRBJ2-6; TCRdb picks TRBD1, but there is no DNA to check that call. This CDR3 spans 17 amino acids. Germline V gene sequence: CDR1 SGHRS, CDR2 YFSETQ. The CDR3: CASSLGRSQSGANVLTF.

The J gene is TRBJ2-1, the V gene TRBV6-4; the TRBD2 assignment by TCRdb is unverifiable without DNA. Germline CDR1 and CDR2: MRHNA and SNTAGT. The CDR3 is made up of 15 amino acids. The CDR3 here is CATARLVRSLGEQFF.

The chain recombines TRBV6-1 with TRBJ2-7; the TCRdb D gene call, TRBD1, has no DNA to confirm it. Germline lookup yields CDR1 MNHNS and CDR2 SASEGT. This CDR3 region has 14 residues. The CDR3 loop is CASSSTGGGYEQYF.